The 17 T cell receptor beta chains given below trace back to one sample, sequenced in a study of glioma-infiltrating T cells. The iRepertoire nested amplicon-rescue multiplex PCR amplified TCR alpha and beta CDR3s from RNA. MiXCR was run by TCRdb on the multiplex PCR reads, yielding one entry per CDR3 protein. The data contain under 200,000 distinct CDR3 sequences, roughly a third of them seen just once; the ten biggest clones take up around 20%. The sample was glioma tissue, nonneoplastic brain tissue, or PBMCs (not recorded which). The receptors originated from a human donor with low-grade glioma or glioblastoma, undergoing nonglioma brain surgery, or in good health (not recorded which).

The chain carries TRBV29-1 and TRBJ1-2; no firm D call. This CDR3 is built from 16 residues. V was clipped by 6 bases and J by 0 bases, with 20 bases between them. Germline CDR1 and CDR2: SQVTM and ANQGSEA. The DNA of the CDR3 is TGCAGCGTGCGTAAATCCCGGGATCCATCTAACTATGGCTACACCTTC. Amino acids: CSVRKSRDPSNYGYTF. The full variable domain, its missing parts supplied by reference TRBV29-1 and TRBJ1-2, is SAVISQKPSRDICQRGTSLTIQCQVDSQVTMMFWYRQQPGQSLTLIATANQGSEATYESGFVIDKFPISRPNLTFSTLTVSNMSPEDSSIYLCSVRKSRDPSNYGYTFGSGTRLTVV.

Many counts were recorded for this clonotype. This sequence joins TRBV27 and TRBJ1-5; no reliable D call. Germline V gene data show CDR1 as MNHEY and CDR2 as SMNVEV (reference sequence). Trimming removed 3 bases at V and 4 bases at J, with 4 bases between. The CDR3 length is 12 residues. The CDR3 DNA reads as TGTGCCAGCAGTTTTTTTAATCAGCCCCAGCATTTT. Translating it yields CASSFFNQPQHF.

This clonotype was seen ten or more times. The chain has TRBV3-1 and TRBJ2-7; 10 bases map to TRBD2. The CDR3 is made up of 15 amino acids. The V gene end was trimmed by 5 bases and the J gene end by 1 base; junction bases not matched to a gene: 5. CDR1 is LGHDT, CDR2 YNNKEL, per germline (reference sequence). CDR3 sequence reads: CASSAGTSASYEQYF. CDR3 coding DNA: TGTGCCAGCAGCGCTGGGACTAGCGCGTCCTACGAGCAGTACTTC.

In the case of this clonotype: Being one base from a much bigger clone, this may be a read error. Here the CDR3 omits its conserved ending phenylalanine or tryptophan, so a read error is the likely source. The rearrangement joins TRBV3-1 to TRBJ2-3; 7 positions agree with TRBD2. CDR3 length: 16 residues. Per the germline V gene, CDR1 is LGHDT and CDR2 is YNNKEL (reference sequence). With V trimmed by 1 base and J by 0 bases, 4 bases remained unmatched. The CDR3 sequence: CASSQASGVSTDTQYS. DNA for the CDR3: TGTGCCAGCAGCCAAGCGAGCGGGGTTAGCACAGATACGCAGTATTCT.

Ten or more counts support this clonotype. V usage is TRBV6-1 and J usage is TRBJ2-7; D gene ambiguous. V was clipped by 2 bases and J by 11 bases, with 16 bases between them. CDR3 length equals 13 residues. Germline loops: CDR1 MNHNS, CDR2 SASEGT. Here the CDR3 DNA reads TGTGCCAGCAGTGAATCGAGCTTCCGCCCCAAGTACTTC. Residues: CASSESSFRPKYF.

This clonotype was counted between two and nine times. This chain links TRBV4-2 with TRBJ2-2, with TRBD2 as a possible D gene (5 bases). The ends were cut back, 1 base at V and 3 bases at J, with 18 bases in the middle. The V gene's germline CDR1 is LGHNA and CDR2 YNFKEQ. CDR3 length equals 18 residues. The CDR3 region is CASSQGTSFRRDTGELFF. In nucleotides, the CDR3 is TGTGCCAGCAGCCAAGGAACTAGTTTCCGAAGGGACACCGGGGAGCTGTTTTTT.

This clonotype was counted ten times or more. The V gene is TRBV7-2, the J gene TRBJ2-3; 9 bases agree with TRBD2. Germline loops: CDR1 SGHTA, CDR2 FQGNSA. CDR3 length equals 15 residues. Losses at the gene ends were 0 bases for V and 5 bases for J; bases not matched to a gene: 3. For the CDR3, the DNA is TGTGCCAGCAGCTTAGCGGCGGGAGGGCTAGATACGCAGTATTTT. It specifies CASSLAAGGLDTQYF.

This clonotype showed up many times. The gene calls are TRBV18 and TRBJ2-3; possible D gene TRBD1, 6 bases. Germline V gene lookup returns CDR1 KGHSH and CDR2 LQKENI. CDR3 size: 16 residues. With 3 bases removed from V and 2 bases from J, the gap between germline ends came to 15 bases. Here the CDR3 DNA reads TGTGCCAGCTCACCCAATCCGGGACACCTCACAGATACGCAGTATTTT. It codes for CASSPNPGHLTDTQYF.

Remarks on this clonotype: Because it lacks the conserved phenylalanine or tryptophan at the end, this CDR3 is likely a read error. The chain employs TRBV29-1 and TRBJ2-1; the match to TRBD1 covers 11 bases. The V segment lost 6 bases and the J segment 4 bases; nucleotides outside the gene matches: 8. This CDR3 has 15 residues. Germline assignment: CDR1 SQVTM and CDR2 ANQGSEA. The CDR3, as DNA: TGCAGCGTCGCCCCCCGGGACAGGGGGTACAATGAGCAGTTCCTC. Translating gives CSVAPRDRGYNEQFL.

This clonotype was recorded a few times. The CDR3 here is CASSLGQLSYEQYF. The CDR3 DNA reads as TGTGCCAGCAGCCTAGGACAGCTATCCTACGAGCAGTACTTC. The gene calls are TRBV7-9 and TRBJ2-7, with TRBD1 as a possible D gene (6 bases). The germline V gene encodes CDR1 SEHNR and CDR2 FQNEAQ (reference sequence). This CDR3 comprises 14 residues. Trimming stripped 5 bases from V and 1 base from J, with 12 bases between.

In the case of this clonotype: This clone may be a read error of a much larger clone one base away. The chain's CDR3 is CASSQGGGHRYGYTF. The CDR3 DNA sequence: TGTGCCAGCAGCCAAGGGGGAGGACATCGGTATGGCTACACCTTC. V usage is TRBV3-1 and J usage is TRBJ1-2; D is perhaps TRBD1 (5 bases). V dropped 1 base and J dropped 5 bases, with 14 bases sitting between them. Looked up from germline, CDR1 is LGHDT and CDR2 is YNNKEL (reference sequence). The CDR3 totals 15 residues.

At least ten counts were recorded for this clonotype. The J gene is TRBJ2-5, the V gene TRBV5-4; TRBD1 agrees at 8 bases. J lost 3 bases, V lost 5 bases, and 6 bases had no gene match. The length of the CDR3 is 14 residues. Germline assignment: CDR1 SGHNT and CDR2 YYREEE (reference sequence). In DNA form, the CDR3 reads TGTGCCAGCAGTTTCCAGGGGGCAAAAGAGACCCAGTACTTC. Encoded protein: CASSFQGAKETQYF.

On this clonotype itself: A junction boundary mismatches the germline segment, possibly from a read error. The chain recombines TRBV6-2 or TRBV6-3 with TRBJ2-1; 9 bases line up with TRBD2. The CDR3 is made up of 17 amino acids. The germline V gene encodes CDR1 MNHEY and CDR2 SVGEGT. The CDR3 coding sequence is TGTGCGAGCAGTTACTCGGGAGTAGCGGGAGTATACAATGAGCAGTTCTTC. Protein product: CASSYSGVAGVYNEQFF.

This CDR3 reads CASSTTGSRYEQYF. The CDR3 region has the DNA TGTGCCAGCAGCACGACAGGGAGCCGCTACGAGCAGTACTTC. The chain combines TRBV2 with TRBJ2-7; 7 bases fit TRBD1. V shed 6 bases and J 3 bases; nucleotides not matched to a gene: 8. Germline CDR1 reads SNHLY; CDR2 reads FYNNEI. The CDR3 is 14 residues long.

This clonotype was detected many times. The rearrangement uses TRBV7-2 and TRBJ2-7; possibly TRBD1 for D (5 bases). V shed 8 bases and J shed 2 bases, with 16 bases lying between them. Germline V CDR1 and CDR2: SGHTA, FQGNSA. This CDR3 has 14 residues. The CDR3 protein is CASAKGQRPYEQYF. In nucleotides, the CDR3 is TGTGCCAGCGCTAAGGGGCAGCGACCCTACGAGCAGTACTTC.

This clonotype was counted many times. V usage is TRBV14 and J usage is TRBJ1-3, with D possibly TRBD1 on 5 matching bases. The CDR3 sequence is 13 residues long. Per the germline V gene, CDR1 is SGHDN and CDR2 is FVKESK. Trimming cost V 4 bases and J 7 bases, with 11 bases left between them. DNA of the CDR3: TGTGCCAGCAGCCGCGGGACGGTGAACACCATATATTTT. This encodes CASSRGTVNTIYF.

The rearrangement joins TRBV5-4 to TRBJ2-3; maybe TRBD2 (5 bases). The CDR3 sequence is 15 residues long. The germline V and J ends were trimmed by 2 bases and 0 bases, with 10 bases remaining between them. Germline CDR1 reads SGHNT; CDR2 reads YYREEE (reference sequence). The CDR3 reads CASSFDYSSTDTQYF. CDR3 in DNA: TGTGCCAGCAGCTTTGACTACTCTAGCACAGATACGCAGTATTTT.